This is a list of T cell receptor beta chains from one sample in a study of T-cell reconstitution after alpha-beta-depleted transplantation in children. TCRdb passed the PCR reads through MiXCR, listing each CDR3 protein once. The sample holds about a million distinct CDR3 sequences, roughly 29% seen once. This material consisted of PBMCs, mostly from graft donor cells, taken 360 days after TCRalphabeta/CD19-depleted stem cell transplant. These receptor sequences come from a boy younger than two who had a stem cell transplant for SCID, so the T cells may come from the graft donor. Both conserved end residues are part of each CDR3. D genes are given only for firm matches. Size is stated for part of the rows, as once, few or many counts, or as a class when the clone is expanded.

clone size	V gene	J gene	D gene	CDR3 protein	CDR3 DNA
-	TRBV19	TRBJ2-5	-	CASSIGQDQETQYF	TGTGCCAGTAGTATCGGCCAGGACCAAGAGACCCAGTACTTC
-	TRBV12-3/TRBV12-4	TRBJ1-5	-	CASKGPVQPQHF	TGTGCCAGCAAAGGGCCGGTTCAGCCCCAGCATTTT
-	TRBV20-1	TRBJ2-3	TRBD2	CSASRAGGDTQYF	TGCAGTGCTAGCCGAGCGGGGGGAGATACGCAGTATTTT
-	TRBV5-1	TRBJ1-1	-	CASSQNRVQGINTEAFF	TGCGCCAGCAGTCAAAATCGGGTCCAGGGCATAAACACTGAAGCTTTCTTT
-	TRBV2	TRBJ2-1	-	CASSAQDNEQFF	TGTGCCAGCAGTGCCCAGGACAATGAGCAGTTCTTC
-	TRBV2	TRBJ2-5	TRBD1	CASSGRTGVKETQYF	TGTGCCAGCAGTGGCAGGACAGGGGTAAAAGAGACCCAGTACTTC
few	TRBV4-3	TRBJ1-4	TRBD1	CASSPDREGDEKLFF	TGCGCCAGCAGCCCTGACAGGGAGGGTGATGAAAAACTGTTTTTT
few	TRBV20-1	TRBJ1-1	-	CSDGVGTEAFF	TGCAGTGACGGGGTAGGCACTGAAGCTTTCTTT
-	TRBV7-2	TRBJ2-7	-	CASSSQGGTSYEQYF	TGTGCCAGCAGCTCCCAGGGGGGAACATCCTACGAGCAGTACTTC
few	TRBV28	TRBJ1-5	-	CASSFPIQPQHF	TGTGCCAGCAGTTTCCCGATTCAGCCCCAGCATTTT
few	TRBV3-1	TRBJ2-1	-	CASSTLLYNEQFF	TGTGCCAGCAGTACTTTATTGTACAATGAGCAGTTCTTC
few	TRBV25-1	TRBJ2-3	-	CATRMGHSTDTQYF	TGTGCCACTAGGATGGGACACAGCACAGATACGCAGTATTTT
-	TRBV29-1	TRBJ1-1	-	CSVEAGPRLHAEAFF	TGCAGCGTTGAAGCCGGACCACGTCTCCACGCTGAAGCTTTCTTT
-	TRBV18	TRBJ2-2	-	CASSRFEGANTGELFF	TGTGCCAGCTCACGTTTCGAGGGGGCGAACACCGGGGAGCTGTTTTTT